One sample yielded the 22 T cell receptor beta chains listed below, sequenced in a study of T cells in Graves' hyperthyroidism and ophthalmopathy. The CDR3 regions of TCR beta were amplified from RNA transcripts. The HTBI primer set served for first-round RT-PCR of the TCR CDR3. One entry per CDR3 protein results from TCRdb running MiXCR on the multiplex PCR reads. Of roughly 660,000 distinct CDR3 sequences in the sample, approximately 15% were seen once. Material: blood. These receptors originate from a man between 45 and 60 years old with Graves' hyperthyroidism.

This clonotype was recorded at least ten times. This chain joins TRBV5-1 and TRBJ2-5, with D tentatively TRBD2 (6 bases). The ends were cut back, 0 bases at V and 4 bases at J, with 16 bases in the middle. The CDR3 covers 16 residues. Germline V CDR1 and CDR2: SGHRS, YFSETQ. CDR3 amino acids: CASSLGGHGGTETQYF. The CDR3 DNA sequence: TGCGCCAGCAGCTTGGGAGGTCATGGAGGGACAGAGACCCAGTACTTC.

J is TRBJ2-2 and V is TRBV19; TRBD1 agrees at 9 bases. Germline V gives CDR1 LNHDA, CDR2 SQIVND (reference sequence). The CDR3 runs to 16 residues. The junction had 8 bases not matched to a gene; V was cut back by 7 bases and J by 2 bases. The CDR3 coding sequence is TGTGCCAGTACCTACCGGGGACAGGGAAACACCGGGGAGCTGTTTTTT. As protein: CASTYRGQGNTGELFF.

This clonotype has more than one count but fewer than ten. The germline gene is not matched at one end of the junction; a read error may be the cause. The chain couples TRBV7-7 to TRBJ2-1; D unresolved. CDR1 and CDR2 from the germline V gene are SSHAT and FNYEAQ (reference sequence). The CDR3 length is 16 residues. CDR3 loop: CASSPQPSGRFNEQFF. In DNA form, the CDR3 reads TGTGCTAGCAGCCCACAACCCTCCGGGCGTTTCAATGAGCAGTTCTTC.

This clonotype was counted at least ten times. CDR3 coding DNA: TGTGCCAGCATGGTGGGGCCGATGAACACTGAAGCTTTCTTT. It specifies CASMVGPMNTEAFF. The V call is TRBV27, the J call TRBJ1-1, with D possibly TRBD1 on 5 matching bases. The CDR3 runs 14 residues. Germline V gene sequence: CDR1 MNHEY, CDR2 SMNVEV (reference sequence). V was shortened by 7 bases and J by 0 bases, with 12 bases between the two germline ends.

The chain joins TRBV20-1 to TRBJ2-1; perhaps TRBD2 as D (5 bases). The CDR3 loop spans 16 amino acids. V shed 6 bases and J shed 0 bases, with 18 bases lying between them. Germline V gene lookup returns CDR1 DFQATT and CDR2 SNEGSKA (reference sequence). This CDR3 is CSARTPTRSSYNEQFF. CDR3 in DNA: TGCAGTGCGCGTACTCCCACTAGGAGCTCCTACAATGAGCAGTTCTTC.

This clonotype was found many times. The DNA of the CDR3 is TGCGCCAGCTCCGGGACTCTTCCCTACGAGCAGTACTTC. Translating it yields CASSGTLPYEQYF. This chain uses TRBV10-1 with TRBJ2-7; D is perhaps TRBD2 (6 bases). The CDR3 contains 13 residues. Trimming took 8 bases from V and 2 from J, leaving 13 bases between them. The V gene's germline CDR1 is WNHNN and CDR2 SYGVQD (reference sequence).

The V gene is TRBV30, the J gene TRBJ1-6; D is undetermined. The CDR3 sequence is 14 residues long. V lost 7 bases, J lost 1 base, and 11 bases lay in between. CDR1 and CDR2 (germline): GTSNPN, SVGIG (reference sequence). CDR3 residues: CASQRGSYNSPLHF. The CDR3 coding sequence is TGTGCCTCCCAACGCGGGTCCTATAATTCACCCCTCCACTTT.

Notes on this clonotype: A much larger clone differs from this one at a single base, so this may be a read error. The chain is built from TRBV2 and TRBJ2-7; a possible D gene is TRBD1 (6 bases). Germline CDR1 and CDR2: SNHLY and FYNNEI. This CDR3 spans 13 amino acids. Trimming cost V 6 bases and J 3 bases, with 12 bases left between them. In nucleotides, the CDR3 is TGTGCCAGCAGAGTAGGGGACATCTACGAGCAGTACTTC. It yields the protein CASRVGDIYEQYF.

The gene calls are TRBV7-9 and TRBJ2-1; 10 positions agree with TRBD2. This CDR3 is built from 16 residues. Germline V gives CDR1 SEHNR, CDR2 FQNEAQ (reference sequence). J gave up 5 bases and V 3 bases, and 7 bases lay outside the gene matches. The CDR3 region has the DNA TGTGCCAGCAGCTTCCCTAGCGGGAGACTCGACAATGAGCAGTTCTTC. Its protein is CASSFPSGRLDNEQFF. Drawing the rest from reference TRBV7-9 and TRBJ2-1, the complete variable domain is DTGVSQNPRHKITKRGQNVTFRCDPISEHNRLYWYRQTLGQGPEFLTYFQNEAQLEKSRLLSDRFSAERPKGSFSTLEIQRTEQGDSAMYLCASSFPSGRLDNEQFFGPGTRLTVL.

This clonotype was seen only a few times. The chain recombines TRBV29-1 with TRBJ2-5, with 8 bases matching TRBD2. This CDR3 has 13 residues. Germline V gene sequence: CDR1 SQVTM, CDR2 ANQGSEA. V shed 5 bases and J 3 bases; nucleotides not matched to a gene: 5. DNA for the CDR3: TGCAGCGTTTGGAGTAGCGGGGAAGAGACCCAGTACTTC. Translating gives CSVWSSGEETQYF.

This clonotype has a count of ten or more. The chain uses TRBV9 and TRBJ2-5, with a tentative D call TRBD2 (5 bases). CDR1 is SGDLS, CDR2 YYNGEE, per germline. The V gene lost 1 base and the J gene lost 2 bases, with 9 bases spanning the gap. The CDR3 sequence is 14 residues long. The CDR3 nucleotides read TGTGCCAGCAGCGTAACAAGCGGACAAGAGACCCAGTACTTC. Its translation is CASSVTSGQETQYF.

V and J are TRBV29-1 and TRBJ2-7; 9 bases agree with TRBD1. This CDR3 contains 14 residues. V dropped 3 bases and J dropped 4; count of bases not matched to a gene: 7. CDR1 and CDR2 from the germline V gene are SQVTM and ANQGSEA. CDR3 sequence (DNA): TGCAGCGTTGAGCCCACAGGGGGCGGATACGAGCAGTACTTC. This translates into CSVEPTGGGYEQYF.

This clonotype appeared a few times. This chain links TRBV28 with TRBJ2-2; 10 bases fit TRBD2. Germline values: CDR1 MDHEN, CDR2 SYDVKM. V shed 4 bases, J shed 9 bases, and the junction held 8 bases outside the gene matches. The CDR3 is 15 amino acids. CDR3 DNA: TGTGCCAGCAGTTATACTAGCGGGGTTCGTCGGGAGCTGTTTTTT. Amino acids: CASSYTSGVRRELFF.

This clonotype was detected only a few times. The gene calls are TRBV29-1 and TRBJ2-3; 9 bases are shared with TRBD2. V lost 2 bases, J lost 3 bases, and 6 bases stayed unmatched. The CDR3 has 15 amino acids. CDR1 SQVTM and CDR2 ANQGSEA come from the germline V gene. DNA for the CDR3: TGCAGCGTTGAACGCGGGAGGGCCTTGACAGATACGCAGTATTTT. This sequence encodes CSVERGRALTDTQYF.

This chain's CDR3 is CASSQDRGAETQYF. The CDR3 nucleotides read TGTGCCAGCAGCCAAGATCGGGGCGCAGAGACCCAGTACTTC. This rearrangement joins TRBV3-1 to TRBJ2-5, with D perhaps matching TRBD1 or TRBD2 (5 bases each). This CDR3 has 14 amino acids. Trimming cost V 0 bases and J 4 bases, with 9 bases left between them. Germline-derived CDR1 and CDR2 are LGHDT and YNNKEL (reference sequence).

This clonotype was counted a few times. The chain has TRBV2 and TRBJ1-2; D ambiguous. The V gene lost 4 bases and the J gene lost 7 bases, with 13 bases spanning the gap. CDR3 size: 13 residues. Germline CDR1 reads SNHLY; CDR2 reads FYNNEI. Here the CDR3 reads CASSADGLPGYTF. The CDR3 coding sequence is TGTGCCAGCAGTGCCGACGGCCTACCTGGCTACACCTTC.

This clonotype was recorded at least ten times. This chain uses TRBV5-1 with TRBJ1-3; D is ambiguous. The CDR3 sequence is 15 residues long. The germline V gene encodes CDR1 SGHRS and CDR2 YFSETQ. Trimming cost V 0 bases and J 4 bases, with 11 bases left between them. The DNA of the CDR3 is TGCGCCAGCAGCTTGGGATCCGGGATCGGAAACACCATATATTTT. The encoded protein is CASSLGSGIGNTIYF. Supplemented by reference TRBV5-1 and TRBJ1-3, the full variable domain reads KAGVTQTPRYLIKTRGQQVTLSCSPISGHRSVSWYQQTPGQGLQFLFEYFSETQRNKGNFPGRFSGRQFSNSRSEMNVSTLELGDSALYLCASSLGSGIGNTIYFGEGSWLTVV.

This clonotype turned up a few times. V is TRBV27 and J is TRBJ1-2; no reliable D call. The CDR3 is made up of 13 amino acids. Germline loops: CDR1 MNHEY, CDR2 SMNVEV (reference sequence). V was pared by 2 bases and J by 4 bases, with 8 bases between. The CDR3 here is CASSLGFSYGYTF. DNA of the CDR3: TGTGCCAGCAGTTTAGGGTTTAGCTATGGCTACACCTTC.

This clonotype was counted at least ten times. The chain links TRBV7-2 to TRBJ1-4; the D gene is possibly TRBD1 (5 bases). Germline V gene sequence: CDR1 SGHTA, CDR2 FQGNSA. The length of the CDR3 is 14 residues. V lost 5 bases and J lost 8, with 15 bases in between. CDR3 sequence: CASSPTAGTEKLFF. Written as DNA, the CDR3 is TGTGCCAGCAGCCCCACCGCAGGGACGGAAAAACTGTTTTTT.

Only a few counts were recorded for this clonotype. J is TRBJ1-2 and V is TRBV6-2 or TRBV6-3; 10 bases map to TRBD1. Germline CDR1 is MNHEY and CDR2 is SVGEGT. J was trimmed by 9 bases and V by 7 bases; bases with no gene match: 8. This CDR3 comprises 13 residues. The CDR3 DNA is TGTGCCAGCACTAAGACAGGGGGCGTCAGCTACACCTTC. Translation gives CASTKTGGVSYTF.

This clonotype was counted many times. The chain is built from TRBV5-1 and TRBJ2-1, with a possible D match to TRBD1 (6 bases). V lost 2 bases and J 5 bases, leaving 14 bases between the germline ends. The CDR3 totals 15 residues. CDR1 is SGHRS and CDR2 is YFSETQ in the germline V gene. The CDR3 spells CASSFRGREDNEQFF. CDR3 DNA: TGCGCCAGCAGCTTTAGGGGGAGAGAGGACAATGAGCAGTTCTTC.

This clonotype showed up many times. The rearrangement uses TRBV27 and TRBJ2-7; 9 positions match TRBD1. This CDR3 is 18 amino acids long. V was pared by 2 bases and J by 4 bases, with 15 bases of the junction left unmatched. Germline V gene lookup returns CDR1 MNHEY and CDR2 SMNVEV (reference sequence). The CDR3 coding sequence is TGTGCCAGCAGTTTACCCGTCCCGGGACAGGGAGCTCAGTACGAGCAGTACTTC. Translation gives CASSLPVPGQGAQYEQYF.